The sequence of this TCR beta chain was determined in a study of cytomegalovirus exposure and HLA in healthy donors. Study-level information: A data release that came early held approximately 85 million unique TCRs from HLA-typed donors.

The PCR employed 60 Vbeta primers together with 13 Jbeta primers. Profiling relied on immunoSEQ multiplex PCR, and the TCRdb table lists in-frame clones only, not all of them. Among under 150,000 clones listed, around four fifths were seen once. As concerns this clone: Its antigen is as yet unknown.

V was clipped by 5 bases and J by 3 bases, with 16 bases between them. The V gene's germline CDR1 is SNHLY and CDR2 FYNNEI. This CDR3 comprises 15 residues. Study-wide points: Rarity held for most TCR sequences, but there were some public TCRs that occurred in many donors. A later analysis linked 15,000 to 20,000 TCR beta sequences to HLA alleles at 0.05 false discovery rate.

Donors were nominally healthy when sampled, though unrecorded immune exposures were likely. The receptor comes from a boy aged 2 to 9 in good health and CMV-seronegative. The sequenced sample was PBMCs. The J gene is TRBJ1-1, the V gene TRBV2; a possible D gene is TRBD1 (6 bases). This CDR3 reads CASSSPTGSHTEAFF. The CDR3 DNA sequence: TGTGCCAGCAGTAGCCCTACAGGGTCTCACACTGAAGCTTTCTTT.